These 2 T cell receptor beta chains were all obtained from the same sample, sequenced in a study of T cell responses to AZD1222 COVID-19 vaccine (dated by TCRdb to the early 2020s). The library was generated by the immunoSEQ multiplex PCR assay. The clones in this table, taken by TCRdb from immuneACCESS, are in-frame only. Not every clone is retained; where verified, under half of the shortfall comes from an unresolved V gene, and the cause of the rest is unknown. For this sample there are 180,000 or so clones; around nine tenths appear just once. The top ten constitute roughly 7.7% of the sample. Taken with the paper, the label for time point translates to: baseline before first vaccination. The starting material was peripheral blood, obtained on day 0 of AZD1222 vaccination. The receptors stem from an adult in good health.

The chain is built from TRBV7-9 and TRBJ2-7, with D possibly being TRBD2 (5 bases). Trimming shortened V by 1 base and J by 0 bases, and 16 bases separated the two germline ends. The germline gives CDR1 SEHNR, CDR2 FQNEAQ (reference sequence). The CDR3 totals 17 residues. For the CDR3, the DNA is TGTGCCAGCAGCTTAGACAGCCTTGGGGAGAGCTCCTACGAGCAGTACTTC. It encodes CASSLDSLGESSYEQYF.

This chain uses TRBV4-2 with TRBJ2-1; 8 nucleotides agree with TRBD1. This CDR3 spans 18 amino acids. The junction had 11 bases not matched to a gene; V was cut back by 4 bases and J by 0 bases. Germline V gives CDR1 LGHNA, CDR2 YNFKEQ. CDR3 coding DNA: TGTGCCAGCAGCCTGGGGGCGACAGGGGACAGCTCCTACAATGAGCAGTTCTTC. It yields the protein CASSLGATGDSSYNEQFF.